Presented here are 7 T cell receptor beta chains from one specimen sequenced in a study of naive and memory T cell subsets. Both TRBC1 and TRBC2 were covered by a beta constant-region primer of two equimolar oligonucleotides. Nested alpha and beta constant-region primers with the SP2 primer drove four PCR rounds on ligated cDNA. TCRdb passed the UMI-ligation and nested PCR reads through MiXCR, listing each CDR3 protein once. The table has around 110,000 distinct CDR3 sequences, just over 35% seen once. Sequencing was performed on central memory CD4+ T cells from blood. These receptors all stem from a human donor in good health.

This clonotype was seen at least ten times. The chain is built from TRBV28 and TRBJ2-3; D is possibly TRBD1 or TRBD2 (5 bases each). The CDR3 is made up of 14 amino acids. Looked up from germline, CDR1 is MDHEN and CDR2 is SYDVKM. Deletions cut 1 base from V and 3 bases from J, with 8 bases between. The CDR3 region is CASSLSGTTDTQYF. In nucleotides, the CDR3 is TGTGCCAGCAGTTTATCAGGGACGACAGATACGCAGTATTTT. Supplemented by reference TRBV28 and TRBJ2-3, the full variable domain reads DVKVTQSSRYLVKRTGEKVFLECVQDMDHENMFWYRQDPGLGLRLIYFSYDVKMKEKGDIPEGYSVSREKKERFSLILESASTNQTSMYLCASSLSGTTDTQYFGPGTRLTVL.

This clonotype has only a few counts. The chain couples TRBV6-5 to TRBJ2-6; D call uncertain. CDR1 is MNHEY and CDR2 is SVGAGI in the germline V gene. Trimming pared 2 bases from V and 2 bases from J, leaving 7 bases between. This CDR3 has 15 residues. CDR3 coding DNA: TGTGCCAGCAGTTACCAGCTCACTGGGGCCAACGTCCTGACTTTC. Protein sequence: CASSYQLTGANVLTF.

The chain couples TRBV5-4 to TRBJ2-5; 8 bases map to TRBD1. This CDR3 comprises 14 residues. Looked up from germline, CDR1 is SGHNT and CDR2 is YYREEE (reference sequence). V shed 2 bases and J 2 bases; nucleotides not matched to a gene: 2. CDR3 sequence: CASSFRTGQETQYF. In nucleotides, the CDR3 is TGTGCCAGCAGCTTCAGGACAGGGCAAGAGACCCAGTACTTC.

The V and J genes are TRBV27 and TRBJ1-5; D possibly corresponds to TRBD1 (6 bases). The CDR3 consists of 14 residues. Per germline, CDR1 MNHEY and CDR2 SMNVEV (reference sequence). V was cut by 6 bases and J by 7 bases, with 16 bases left in between. CDR3 sequence: CASRTTGIGQPQHF. Here the CDR3 DNA reads TGTGCCAGCAGAACTACAGGGATCGGCCAGCCCCAGCATTTT.

This clonotype has only a few counts. V is TRBV14 and J is TRBJ2-7, with D unclear. V dropped 1 base and J dropped 3 bases, with 10 bases sitting between them. Germline CDR1 reads SGHDN; CDR2 reads FVKESK. The CDR3 consists of 14 residues. CDR3 bases: TGTGCCAGCAGCCAAGCATTGACTGGCTACGAGCAGTACTTC. Amino acid sequence: CASSQALTGYEQYF.

This clonotype was found many times. The J gene is TRBJ2-3, the V gene TRBV7-9; no definite D call. The germline V and J ends were trimmed by 10 bases and 4 bases, with 12 bases remaining between them. Germline V gene data show CDR1 as SEHNR and CDR2 as FQNEAQ (reference sequence). The CDR3 consists of 12 residues. DNA for the CDR3: TGTGCCACCGGAGAGTGGGCAGATACGCAGTATTTT. Encoded protein: CATGEWADTQYF.

This chain joins TRBV12-3 or TRBV12-4 and TRBJ2-1; TRBD1 is a possible D gene (6 bases). The CDR3 consists of 15 residues. Trimming pared 5 bases from V and 6 bases from J, leaving 17 bases between. The CDR3 loop reads CASSLRGSRGNEQFF. CDR3 DNA: TGTGCCAGCAGTCTTAGGGGGAGTAGAGGCAATGAGCAGTTCTTC.